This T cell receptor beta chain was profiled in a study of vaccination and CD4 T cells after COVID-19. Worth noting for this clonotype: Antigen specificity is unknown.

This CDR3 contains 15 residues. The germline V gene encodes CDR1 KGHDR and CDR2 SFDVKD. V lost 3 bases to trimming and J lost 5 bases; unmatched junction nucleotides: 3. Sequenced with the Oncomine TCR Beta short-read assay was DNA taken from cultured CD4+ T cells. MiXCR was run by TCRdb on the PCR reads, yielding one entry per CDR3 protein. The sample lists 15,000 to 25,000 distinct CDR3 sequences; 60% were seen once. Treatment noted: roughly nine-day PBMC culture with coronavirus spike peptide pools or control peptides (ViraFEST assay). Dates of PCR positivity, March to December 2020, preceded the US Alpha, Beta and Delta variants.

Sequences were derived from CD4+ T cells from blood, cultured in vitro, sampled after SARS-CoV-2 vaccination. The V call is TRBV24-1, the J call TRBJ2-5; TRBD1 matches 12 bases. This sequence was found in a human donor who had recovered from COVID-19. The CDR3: CATSDGTGGWETQYF. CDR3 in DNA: TGTGCCACCAGTGATGGGACAGGGGGCTGGGAGACCCAGTACTTC.